The 24 T cell receptor beta chains below were found in one sample sequenced in a study of spatial heterogeneity in lung cancer. Time point reported: sample taken at primary tumor resection. TCRs were sequenced from unsorted whole RNA of tumor, nontumor lung or PBMC. TCRdb redid the calling of the 5' RACE reads with MiXCR, one entry per CDR3 protein. This sample has tens of thousands of distinct CDR3 sequences, with approximately 21% found just once. Sample: PBMCs, taken at surgery. These receptors were collected from a male donor with early-stage non-small cell lung cancer.

This clonotype was seen more than once but under ten times. The CDR3 loop is CASSFTRDHQPQHF. The CDR3, as DNA: TGTGCCAGCAGTTTCACTAGAGACCACCAGCCCCAGCATTTT. The V and J genes are TRBV12-3 or TRBV12-4 and TRBJ1-5, with D uncertain. This CDR3 contains 14 residues. V lost 3 bases, J lost 7 bases, and 13 bases lay in between.

This clonotype appeared a few times. In DNA, the CDR3 is TGCGCCAGCAGCTTGGGAGTTTCCTCTGGGGCCAACGTCCTGACTTTC. This encodes CASSLGVSSGANVLTF. The V gene is TRBV5-1, the J gene TRBJ2-6; D is unresolved. This CDR3 is 16 amino acids long. Germline CDR1 and CDR2: SGHRS and YFSETQ. The V and J ends lost 0 bases and 0 bases respectively, with 7 bases between them.

This clonotype appeared a few times. The V call is TRBV27, the J call TRBJ2-7; D not resolved. Germline V gene sequence: CDR1 MNHEY, CDR2 SMNVEV (reference sequence). Between the trimmed V and J ends, which lost 5 bases and 6 bases, there was a span of 11 bases. CDR3 length: 12 residues. The CDR3 DNA reads as TGTGCCAGCAGTCCGGCCCCTGGCGAGCAGTACTTC. Its translation: CASSPAPGEQYF.

This clonotype has a handful of counts. The rearrangement uses TRBV29-1 and TRBJ2-1; 7 nucleotides match TRBD1. CDR3 length: 13 residues. Trimming removed 1 base from V and 9 bases from J; junction bases left unmatched: 6. Germline V gene sequence: CDR1 SQVTM, CDR2 ANQGSEA. The CDR3 protein is CSVEGTGVGEQFF. CDR3 DNA sequence: TGCAGCGTTGAAGGGACAGGAGTGGGTGAGCAGTTCTTC.

This rearrangement joins TRBV7-2 to TRBJ2-5, with no clear D. The germline V gene has CDR1 SGHTA and CDR2 FQGNSA. Trimming took off 1 base at V and 4 bases at J, with 7 bases between the two ends. The CDR3 is 13 residues long. CDR3 sequence: CASSLVFRETQYF. CDR3 DNA: TGTGCCAGCAGCTTAGTATTTAGAGAGACCCAGTACTTC.

This clonotype appeared a few times. The chain carries TRBV6-5 and TRBJ2-7, with a weak D call TRBD1 (6 bases). The V and J ends lost 6 bases and 6 bases respectively, with 12 bases between them. Germline V gene lookup returns CDR1 MNHEY and CDR2 SVGAGI. CDR3 size: 12 residues. CDR3 nucleotides: TGTGCCAGCAGCCGTACAGGGATCGAGCAGTACTTC. Amino acids: CASSRTGIEQYF.

This clonotype has a handful of counts. The rearrangement uses TRBV5-1 and TRBJ2-3; TRBD1 is a possible D gene (6 bases). Germline V gene sequence: CDR1 SGHRS, CDR2 YFSETQ. Trimming took off 0 bases at V and 5 bases at J, with 10 bases between the two ends. The CDR3 totals 14 residues. In DNA form, the CDR3 reads TGCGCCAGCAGCTTGGGACAGGCCTTAGATACGCAGTATTTT. It specifies CASSLGQALDTQYF.

This clonotype has only a few counts. The chain couples TRBV7-9 to TRBJ2-2, with a possible D match to TRBD2 (5 bases). Per germline, CDR1 SEHNR and CDR2 FQNEAQ (reference sequence). V was trimmed by 1 base and J by 2 bases, leaving 11 bases between them. The CDR3 contains 16 residues. CDR3 in amino acids: CASSLDRGGNTGELFF. The CDR3 nucleotides read TGTGCCAGCAGCTTAGATCGTGGAGGAAACACCGGGGAGCTGTTTTTT. Filled out from reference TRBV7-9 and TRBJ2-2, the complete variable domain reads DTGVSQNPRHKITKRGQNVTFRCDPISEHNRLYWYRQTLGQGPEFLTYFQNEAQLEKSRLLSDRFSAERPKGSFSTLEIQRTEQGDSAMYLCASSLDRGGNTGELFFGEGSRLTVL.

V usage is TRBV18 and J usage is TRBJ1-5, with 8 bases aligning to TRBD1. V lost 3 bases to trimming and J lost 3 bases; unmatched junction nucleotides: 4. The CDR3 spans 15 residues. CDR1 and CDR2 (germline): KGHSH, LQKENI. CDR3 sequence: CASSPAGGINQPQHF. CDR3 nucleotides: TGTGCCAGCTCACCCGCAGGGGGCATCAATCAGCCCCAGCATTTT.

This clonotype was counted a few times. The V gene is TRBV4-2, the J gene TRBJ2-1; unclear D gene. CDR3 size: 16 residues. The ends were cut back, 4 bases at V and 8 bases at J, with 21 bases in the middle. The germline V gene has CDR1 LGHNA and CDR2 YNFKEQ. The CDR3 sequence is CASSLREAAVSDEQFF. The CDR3 DNA is TGTGCCAGCAGCCTCCGAGAGGCGGCCGTGTCGGATGAGCAGTTCTTC.

V usage is TRBV19 and J usage is TRBJ2-2; tentatively, D is TRBD1 (5 bases). Germline CDR1 reads LNHDA; CDR2 reads SQIVND (reference sequence). Trimming pared 3 bases from V and 7 bases from J, leaving 12 bases between. The CDR3 has 14 amino acids. CDR3 DNA: TGTGCCAGTAGTATCTTAGGGGCCCACGGGGAGCTGTTTTTT. Translation: CASSILGAHGELFF.

The chain recombines TRBV25-1 with TRBJ1-6; D is perhaps TRBD1 (6 bases). Germline-derived CDR1 and CDR2 are MGHDK and SYGVNS. The CDR3 has 15 amino acids. Deletions cut 4 bases from V and 7 bases from J, with 14 bases between. Here the CDR3 DNA reads TGTGCCAGCAGTGGATTTGCAGGGGAAAATTCACCCCTCCACTTT. It is translated as CASSGFAGENSPLHF.

This chain connects TRBV11-3 to TRBJ2-7; maybe TRBD1 (6 bases). This CDR3 spans 15 amino acids. Trimming cost V 5 bases and J 7 bases, with 21 bases left between them. Germline V CDR1 and CDR2: SGHNT, YENEEA. The CDR3 region has the DNA TGTGCCAGCAGCGACCGGGTCAGGGGAGTCGTAGAGCAGTACTTC. It is translated as CASSDRVRGVVEQYF.

This clonotype has more than one count but fewer than ten. The chain has TRBV4-2 and TRBJ1-2, with a tentative D call TRBD1 (6 bases). This CDR3 spans 15 amino acids. From germline, CDR1 is LGHNA and CDR2 YNFKEQ. V lost 0 bases to trimming and J lost 3 bases, with 11 bases between them. The CDR3 region has the DNA TGTGCCAGCAGCCAAGAATCACAGGGCCACTATGGCTACACCTTC. As protein: CASSQESQGHYGYTF.

This clonotype was recorded many times. The chain uses TRBV7-3 and TRBJ2-5; the match to TRBD2 covers 9 bases. CDR1 and CDR2 (germline): SGHTA, FQGTGA. The junction had 3 bases not matched to a gene; V was cut back by 2 bases and J by 2 bases. This CDR3 has 15 amino acids. CDR3 region: CASSLGGRGQETQYF. The DNA for the CDR3 is TGTGCCAGCAGCTTAGGCGGGAGGGGGCAAGAGACCCAGTACTTC.

The chain carries TRBV2 and TRBJ2-7; D perhaps matches TRBD1 (6 bases). Trimming took off 0 bases at V and 3 bases at J, with 15 bases between the two ends. This CDR3 region has 16 residues. Germline CDR1 is SNHLY and CDR2 is FYNNEI. The CDR3 DNA reads as TGTGCCAGCAGTGAAGCAACAGGACAGATATTCTACGAGCAGTACTTC. Translation gives CASSEATGQIFYEQYF.

This clonotype was counted a few times. This chain links TRBV5-1 with TRBJ2-2, with D tentatively TRBD1 (5 bases). V lost 4 bases to trimming and J lost 6 bases, with 10 bases between them. The CDR3 has 13 residues. The V gene's germline CDR1 is SGHRS and CDR2 YFSETQ. CDR3 sequence reads: CASSPDSSGELFF. The CDR3 coding sequence is TGCGCCAGCAGCCCTGACAGTTCCGGGGAGCTGTTTTTT. The full variable domain, rest sourced from reference TRBV5-1 and TRBJ2-2, is KAGVTQTPRYLIKTRGQQVTLSCSPISGHRSVSWYQQTPGQGLQFLFEYFSETQRNKGNFPGRFSGRQFSNSRSEMNVSTLELGDSALYLCASSPDSSGELFFGEGSRLTVL.

The rearrangement uses TRBV9 and TRBJ2-3; 10 nucleotides match TRBD2. Unmatched junction bases numbered 7, after V lost 0 bases and J lost 3 bases. This CDR3 spans 17 amino acids. Germline-derived CDR1 and CDR2 are SGDLS and YYNGEE. The CDR3 here is CASSVGGASGRTDTQYF. In DNA, the CDR3 is TGTGCCAGCAGCGTAGGAGGGGCTAGCGGGAGAACAGATACGCAGTATTTT.

The chain recombines TRBV20-1 with TRBJ1-1, with D unresolved. V was trimmed by 3 bases and J by 1 base, leaving 9 bases between them. The CDR3 has 13 residues. Germline V gives CDR1 DFQATT, CDR2 SNEGSKA (reference sequence). The CDR3 sequence is CSARGVPNTEAFF. In DNA, the CDR3 is TGCAGTGCTAGGGGAGTGCCGAACACTGAAGCTTTCTTT.

The V call is TRBV18, the J call TRBJ1-2, with 10 bases that match TRBD1. The V gene's germline CDR1 is KGHSH and CDR2 LQKENI. The CDR3 has 15 amino acids. V lost 3 bases to trimming and J lost 5 bases; unmatched junction nucleotides: 6. CDR3: CASSPPGQGGYGYTF. Written as DNA, the CDR3 is TGTGCCAGCTCACCCCCCGGACAGGGGGGGTATGGCTACACCTTC.

This clonotype was seen a handful of times. The CDR3 region has the DNA TGTGCCAGCTCACCGACGGGGTATAAGGAGCAGTACTTC. It yields the protein CASSPTGYKEQYF. The chain employs TRBV18 and TRBJ2-7, with a possible D match to TRBD2 (5 bases). The germline V gene has CDR1 KGHSH and CDR2 LQKENI. The V gene lost 3 bases and the J gene lost 7 bases, with 13 bases spanning the gap. CDR3 length equals 13 residues.

This clonotype appeared a few times. The chain couples TRBV7-6 to TRBJ2-7, with TRBD1 as a possible D gene (6 bases). Germline CDR1 SGHVS, CDR2 FNYEAQ. The CDR3 consists of 13 residues. With 5 bases removed from V and 1 base from J, the gap between germline ends came to 9 bases. CDR3 in DNA: TGTGCCAGCAGCCCTACAGGGTCCTACGAGCAGTACTTC. Translation gives CASSPTGSYEQYF. Full variable domain (missing parts from reference TRBV7-6 and TRBJ2-7): GAGVSQSPRYKVTKRGQDVALRCDPISGHVSLYWYRQALGQGPEFLTYFNYEAQQDKSGLPNDRFSAERPEGSISTLTIQRTEQRDSAMYRCASSPTGSYEQYFGPGTRLTVT.

This clonotype was observed at least ten times. V and J are TRBV12-3 or TRBV12-4 and TRBJ2-7, with 7 bases lining up with TRBD2. Unmatched junction bases numbered 11, after V lost 7 bases and J lost 5 bases. This CDR3 region has 14 residues. The CDR3 spells CASTRRTSWNEQYF. Written as DNA, the CDR3 is TGTGCCAGCACCCGGCGGACTAGTTGGAACGAGCAGTACTTC.

The rearrangement uses TRBV5-1 and TRBJ1-1, with D possibly TRBD1 on 5 matching bases. CDR1 SGHRS and CDR2 YFSETQ come from the germline V gene. CDR3 length: 13 residues. Trimming cost V 4 bases and J 0 bases, with 7 bases left between them. The DNA of the CDR3 is TGCGCCAGCAGCATCAGGGTGAACACTGAAGCTTTCTTT. Translated: CASSIRVNTEAFF.